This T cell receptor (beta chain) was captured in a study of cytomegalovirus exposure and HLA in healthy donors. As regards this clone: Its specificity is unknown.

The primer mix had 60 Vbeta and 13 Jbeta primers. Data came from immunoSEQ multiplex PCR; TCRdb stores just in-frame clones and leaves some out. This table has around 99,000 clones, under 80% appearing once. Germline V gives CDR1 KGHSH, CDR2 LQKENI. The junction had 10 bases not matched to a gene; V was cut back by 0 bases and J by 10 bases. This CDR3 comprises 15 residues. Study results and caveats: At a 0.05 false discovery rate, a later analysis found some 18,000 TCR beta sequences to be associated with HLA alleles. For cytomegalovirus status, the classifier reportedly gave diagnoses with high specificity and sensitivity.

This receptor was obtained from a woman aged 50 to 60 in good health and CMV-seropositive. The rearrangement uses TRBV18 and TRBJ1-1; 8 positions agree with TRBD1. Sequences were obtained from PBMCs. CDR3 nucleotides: TGTGCCAGCTCACCACCCCGGACAGGGTCGTCTCTAGCTTTCTTT. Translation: CASSPPRTGSSLAFF. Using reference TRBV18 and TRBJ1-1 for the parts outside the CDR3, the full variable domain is NAGVMQNPRHLVRRRGQEARLRCSPMKGHSHVYWYRQLPEEGLKFMVYLQKENIIDESGMPKERFSAEFPKEGPSILRIQQVVRGDSAAYFCASSPPRTGSSLAFFGQGTRLTVV.